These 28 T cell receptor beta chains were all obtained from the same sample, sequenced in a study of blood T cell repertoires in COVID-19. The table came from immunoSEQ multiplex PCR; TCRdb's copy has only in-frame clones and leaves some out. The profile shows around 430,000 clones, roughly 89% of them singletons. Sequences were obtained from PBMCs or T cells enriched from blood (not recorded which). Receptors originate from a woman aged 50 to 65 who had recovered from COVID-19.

CDR3 sequence (DNA): TGTGCCACCAGTGACCCTGGACAGAACACTGAAGCTTTCTTT. This codes for CATSDPGQNTEAFF. This chain uses TRBV24-1 with TRBJ1-1, with TRBD1 as a possible D gene (5 bases). The CDR3 extends over 14 amino acids. V dropped 4 bases and J dropped 1 base, with 9 bases sitting between them. Germline CDR1 reads KGHDR; CDR2 reads SFDVKD.

The CDR3 region is CASSATPGLVDEQYF. In DNA form, the CDR3 reads TGTGCCAGCAGCGCGACACCCGGACTAGTGGACGAGCAGTACTTC. The chain has TRBV9 and TRBJ2-7; 7 nucleotides agree with TRBD2. CDR3 length equals 15 residues. V was clipped by 3 bases and J by 5 bases; unmatched bases: 11. CDR1 is SGDLS, CDR2 YYNGEE, per germline.

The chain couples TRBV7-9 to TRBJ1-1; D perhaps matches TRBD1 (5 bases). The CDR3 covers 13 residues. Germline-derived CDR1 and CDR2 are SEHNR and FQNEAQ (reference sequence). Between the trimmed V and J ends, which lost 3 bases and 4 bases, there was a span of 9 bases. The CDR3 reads CASSFQGGTEAFF. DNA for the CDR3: TGTGCCAGCAGCTTCCAGGGAGGCACTGAAGCTTTCTTT.

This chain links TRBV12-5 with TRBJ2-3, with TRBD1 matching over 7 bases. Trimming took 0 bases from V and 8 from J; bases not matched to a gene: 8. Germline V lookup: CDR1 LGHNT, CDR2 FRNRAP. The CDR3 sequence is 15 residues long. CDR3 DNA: TGTGCTAGTGGTTTGGTACAGGGGAGCCGCGCTACGCAGTATTTT. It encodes CASGLVQGSRATQYF.

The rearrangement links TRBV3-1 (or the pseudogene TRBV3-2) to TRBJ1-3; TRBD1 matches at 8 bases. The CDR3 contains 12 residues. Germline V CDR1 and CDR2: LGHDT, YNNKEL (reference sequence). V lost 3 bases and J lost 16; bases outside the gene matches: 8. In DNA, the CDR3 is TGTGCCAGCAGCCAGGACAGGGCCCCCCTCTATTTT. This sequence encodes CASSQDRAPLYF.

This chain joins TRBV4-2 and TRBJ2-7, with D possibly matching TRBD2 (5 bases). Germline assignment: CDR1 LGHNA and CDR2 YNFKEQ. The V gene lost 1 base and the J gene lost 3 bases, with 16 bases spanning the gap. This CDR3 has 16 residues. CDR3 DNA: TGTGCCAGCAGCCAAGTGGGTGGGAGCATAGACTACGAGCAGTACTTC. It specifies CASSQVGGSIDYEQYF.

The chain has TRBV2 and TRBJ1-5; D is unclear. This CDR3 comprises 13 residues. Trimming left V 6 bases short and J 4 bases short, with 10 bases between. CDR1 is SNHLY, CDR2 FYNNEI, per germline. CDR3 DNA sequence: TGTGCCAGCAGACCCCGGAGTAATCAGCCCCAGCATTTT. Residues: CASRPRSNQPQHF.

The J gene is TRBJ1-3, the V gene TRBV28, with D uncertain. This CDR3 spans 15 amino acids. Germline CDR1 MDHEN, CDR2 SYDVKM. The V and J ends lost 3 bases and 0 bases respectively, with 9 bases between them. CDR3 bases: TGTGCCAGCAGTTTTCAGTACATCTCTGGAAACACCATATATTTT. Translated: CASSFQYISGNTIYF.

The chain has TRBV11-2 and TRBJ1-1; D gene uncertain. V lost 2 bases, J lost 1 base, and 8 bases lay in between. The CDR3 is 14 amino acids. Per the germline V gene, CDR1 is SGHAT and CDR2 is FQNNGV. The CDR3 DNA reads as TGTGCCAGCAGCTTACTTTCGGGGAACACTGAAGCTTTCTTT. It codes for CASSLLSGNTEAFF.

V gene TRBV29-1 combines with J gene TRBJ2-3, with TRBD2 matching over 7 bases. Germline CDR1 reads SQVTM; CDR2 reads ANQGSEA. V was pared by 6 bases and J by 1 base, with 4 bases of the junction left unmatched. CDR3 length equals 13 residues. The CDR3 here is CSVWGGRTDTQYF. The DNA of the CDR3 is TGCAGCGTCTGGGGGGGACGCACAGATACGCAGTATTTT.

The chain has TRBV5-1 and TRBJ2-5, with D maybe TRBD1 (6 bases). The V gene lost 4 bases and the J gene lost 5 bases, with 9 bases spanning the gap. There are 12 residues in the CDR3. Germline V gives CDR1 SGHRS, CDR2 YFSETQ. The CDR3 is CASSTTGETQYF. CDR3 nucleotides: TGCGCCAGCAGCACAACAGGGGAGACCCAGTACTTC.

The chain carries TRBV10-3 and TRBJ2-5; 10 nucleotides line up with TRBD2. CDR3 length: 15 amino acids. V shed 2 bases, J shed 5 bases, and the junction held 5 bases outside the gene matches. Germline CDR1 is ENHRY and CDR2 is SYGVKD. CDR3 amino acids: CAISEPGLALETQYF. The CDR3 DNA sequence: TGTGCCATCAGTGAGCCGGGACTAGCGTTGGAGACCCAGTACTTC.

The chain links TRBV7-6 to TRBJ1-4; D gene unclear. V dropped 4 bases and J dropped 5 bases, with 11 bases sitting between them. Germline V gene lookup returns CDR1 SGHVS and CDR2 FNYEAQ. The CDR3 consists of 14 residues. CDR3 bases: TGTGCCAGCAGCTCCGACTCCCTCAATGAAAAACTGTTTTTT. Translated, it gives CASSSDSLNEKLFF.

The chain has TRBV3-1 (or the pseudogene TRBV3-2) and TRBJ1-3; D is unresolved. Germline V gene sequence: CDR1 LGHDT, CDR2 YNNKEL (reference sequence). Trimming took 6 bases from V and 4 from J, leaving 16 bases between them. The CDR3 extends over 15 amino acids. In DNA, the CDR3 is TGTGCCAGCAGTCCACCCCCGGGAACAGGAAACACCATATATTTT. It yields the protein CASSPPPGTGNTIYF.

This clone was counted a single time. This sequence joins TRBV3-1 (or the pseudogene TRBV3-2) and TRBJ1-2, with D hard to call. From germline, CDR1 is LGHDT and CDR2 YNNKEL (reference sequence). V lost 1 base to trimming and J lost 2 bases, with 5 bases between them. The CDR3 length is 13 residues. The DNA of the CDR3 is TGTGCCAGCAGCCAAGGGGAGAACTATGGCTACACCTTC. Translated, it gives CASSQGENYGYTF.

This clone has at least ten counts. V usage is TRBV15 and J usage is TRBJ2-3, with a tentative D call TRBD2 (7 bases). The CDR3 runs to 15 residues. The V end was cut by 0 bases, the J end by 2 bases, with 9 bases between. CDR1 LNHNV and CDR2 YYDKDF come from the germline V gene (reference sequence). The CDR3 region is CATSRDGGATDTQYF. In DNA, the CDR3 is TGTGCCACCAGCAGAGATGGGGGGGCCACAGATACGCAGTATTTT.

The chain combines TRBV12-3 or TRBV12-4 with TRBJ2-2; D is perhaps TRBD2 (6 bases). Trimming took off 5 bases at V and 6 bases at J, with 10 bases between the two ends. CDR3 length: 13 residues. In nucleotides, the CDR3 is TGTGCCAGCAGTACCTGGGGGGCCGGGGAGCTGTTTTTT. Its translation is CASSTWGAGELFF.

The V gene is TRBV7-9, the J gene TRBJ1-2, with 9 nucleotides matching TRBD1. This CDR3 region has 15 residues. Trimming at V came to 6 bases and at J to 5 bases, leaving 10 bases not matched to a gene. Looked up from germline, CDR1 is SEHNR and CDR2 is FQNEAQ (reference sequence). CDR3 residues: CASSSTQGAGYGYTF. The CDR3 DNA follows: TGTGCCAGCAGTTCAACACAGGGGGCTGGTTATGGCTACACCTTC.

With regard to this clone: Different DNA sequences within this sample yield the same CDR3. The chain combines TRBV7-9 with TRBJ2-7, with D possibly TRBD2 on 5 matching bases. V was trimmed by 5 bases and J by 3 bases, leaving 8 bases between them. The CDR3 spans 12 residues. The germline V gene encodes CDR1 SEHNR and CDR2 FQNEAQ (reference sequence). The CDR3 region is CASSPGDYEQYF. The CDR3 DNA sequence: TGTGCCAGCAGCCCCGGGGACTACGAGCAGTACTTC.

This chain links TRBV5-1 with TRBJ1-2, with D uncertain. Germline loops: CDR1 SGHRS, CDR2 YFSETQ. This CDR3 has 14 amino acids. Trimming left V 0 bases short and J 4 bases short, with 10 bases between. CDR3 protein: CASSLASQSYGYTF. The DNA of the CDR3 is TGCGCCAGCAGCTTGGCCAGTCAATCCTATGGCTACACCTTC.

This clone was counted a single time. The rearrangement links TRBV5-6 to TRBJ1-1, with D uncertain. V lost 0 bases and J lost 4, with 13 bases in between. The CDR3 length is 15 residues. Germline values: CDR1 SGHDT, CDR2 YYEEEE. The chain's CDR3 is CASSLVFPGITEAFF. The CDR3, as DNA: TGTGCCAGCAGCTTGGTTTTCCCAGGAATCACTGAAGCTTTCTTT.

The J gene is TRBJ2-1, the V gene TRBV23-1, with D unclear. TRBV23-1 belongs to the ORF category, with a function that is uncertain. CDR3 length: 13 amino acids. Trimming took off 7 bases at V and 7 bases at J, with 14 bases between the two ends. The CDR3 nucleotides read TGCGCCAGCATGAGGAAAACAAAAAATGAGCAGTTCTTC. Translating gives CASMRKTKNEQFF.

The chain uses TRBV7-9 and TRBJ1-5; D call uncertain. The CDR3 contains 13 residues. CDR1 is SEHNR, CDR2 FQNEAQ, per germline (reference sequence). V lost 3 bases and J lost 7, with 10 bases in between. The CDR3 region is CASSLEGGQPQHF. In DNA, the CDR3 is TGTGCCAGCAGCTTGGAGGGCGGCCAGCCCCAGCATTTT.

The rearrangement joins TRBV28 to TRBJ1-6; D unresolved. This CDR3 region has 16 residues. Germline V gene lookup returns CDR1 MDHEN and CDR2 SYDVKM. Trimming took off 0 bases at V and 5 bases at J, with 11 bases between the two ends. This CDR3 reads CASSLWEKKNNSPLHF. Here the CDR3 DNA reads TGTGCCAGCAGTTTATGGGAGAAAAAGAATAATTCACCCCTCCACTTT.

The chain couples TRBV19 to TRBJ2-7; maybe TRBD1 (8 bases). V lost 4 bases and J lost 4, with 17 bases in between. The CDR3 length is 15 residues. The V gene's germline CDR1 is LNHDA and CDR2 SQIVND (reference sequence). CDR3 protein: CASSTSGQGLYEQYF. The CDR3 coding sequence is TGTGCCAGTAGTACCAGCGGACAGGGACTATACGAGCAGTACTTC.

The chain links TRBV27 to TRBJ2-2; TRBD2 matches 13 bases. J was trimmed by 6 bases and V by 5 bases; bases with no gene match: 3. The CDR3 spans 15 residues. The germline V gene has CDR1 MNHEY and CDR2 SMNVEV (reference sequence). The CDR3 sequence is CASSTGLAGPGELFF. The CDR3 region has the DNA TGTGCCAGCAGTACGGGACTAGCGGGGCCCGGGGAGCTGTTTTTT.

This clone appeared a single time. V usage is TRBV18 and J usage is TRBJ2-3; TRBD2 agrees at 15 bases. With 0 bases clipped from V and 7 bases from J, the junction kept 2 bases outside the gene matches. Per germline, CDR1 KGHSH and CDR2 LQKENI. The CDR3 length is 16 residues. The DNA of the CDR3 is TGTGCCAGCTCACCACCAGGGACTAGCGGGGGGAATACGCAGTATTTT. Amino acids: CASSPPGTSGGNTQYF.

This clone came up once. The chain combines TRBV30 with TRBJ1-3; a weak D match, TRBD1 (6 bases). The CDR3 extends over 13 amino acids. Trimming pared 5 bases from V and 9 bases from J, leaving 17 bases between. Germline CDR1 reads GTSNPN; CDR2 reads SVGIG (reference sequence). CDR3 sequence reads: CAWDPGQRSTIYF. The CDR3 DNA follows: TGTGCCTGGGACCCGGGACAAAGGAGCACCATATATTTT.